The rows below give T cell receptor beta chains drawn from one sample of a study of metastatic and nonmetastatic thyroid tumors. From the PCR reads, TCRdb re-called clones with MiXCR. Here the sample spans 20,000 to 25,000 clones, approximately 30% being singletons. Sequencing was carried out using tumor tissue. All receptors come from a female donor with papillary thyroid cancer or a benign thyroid nodule (not recorded which). Some clones in this sample may be carry-over from other donors' samples. The conserved cysteine and the conserved F or W are not part of the CDR3 here. A D gene is named only where the DNA matches it firmly.

>TRBJ2-5|TRBV20-1|TRBD2
SARSTSGGTTDTQY
>TRBJ1-5|TRBV19|.
ASSNRLLNQPQH
>TRBJ2-2|TRBV5-1|.
ASSLARDTWELF
>TRBJ2-1|TRBV15|TRBD2
ATRGTSGANEQF
>TRBJ2-2|TRBV2|.
ASKGKNNGELF
>TRBJ2-1|TRBV4-1|.
ATSHGTYNEQF
>TRBJ1-1|TRBV6-1|.
ASSSGQRRPEAF
>TRBJ2-3|TRBV30|.
AWSPSSGDTDTQY
>TRBJ2-5|TRBV4-2|.
ASSLRILQETQY
>TRBJ2-7|TRBV19|TRBD1
ASSRTGFGYEQY
>TRBJ2-3|TRBV30|.
AWKTWVLTDTQY
>TRBJ2-2|TRBV5-1|.
ASSLFRAFTGELF
>TRBJ2-7|TRBV10-3|.
AISSSEYEQY
>TRBJ2-6|TRBV28|TRBD1
ASSSGTGLSGANVLT
>TRBJ2-3|TRBV6-1|.
ASSSGSTDTQY
>TRBJ2-7|TRBV5-5|.
ASSSLGALNEQY
>TRBJ1-1|TRBV5-1|.
ASSTEGYTEAF
>TRBJ1-5|TRBV6-1|.
ASSDVWGSNSNQPQH
>TRBJ2-1|TRBV20-1|TRBD2
SAMGLAGYNEQF
>TRBJ2-2|TRBV7-2|TRBD1
ASSRRQGGTGELF
>TRBJ2-7|TRBV5-6|.
ASSSYRWAGSYEQY
>TRBJ1-2|TRBV6-5|TRBD1
ASSSLRGDRGSGYT
>TRBJ2-7|TRBV11-3|TRBD1
ASSSDQGDYEQY
>TRBJ1-2|TRBV29-1|.
SVLDGYGYT
>TRBJ2-3|TRBV7-8|.
ASSLGLAWDTDTQY
>TRBJ1-5|TRBV28|.
ASSFKRGQRARNQPQH
>TRBJ1-2|TRBV20-1|TRBD1
SAGETGTGLGGSYGYT
>TRBJ2-3|TRBV10-3|.
AISDDSDTQY
>TRBJ1-1|TRBV6-1|.
ASSTTSTYTEAF
>TRBJ2-5|TRBV7-8|.
ASSLGDSYSSAGETQY